This T cell receptor (beta chain) originates from a study of response to subunit inactivated influenza vaccine. The study's findings and limits: The authors put forward the suggestion that each seasonal influenza vaccination may bring in only a limited number of new T cells.

This clonotype was counted ten times or more. Its specificity is unknown. Via MiXCR, TCRdb re-called the RT-PCR reads, giving one row per CDR3 protein. The sample has about half a million distinct CDR3 sequences, 6.5% to 8% seen once. The starting material was PBMCs from blood, obtained roughly 24 months after vaccination. This sequence originates from a man between 50 and 69 years old who received an inactivated influenza vaccine.

The CDR3 protein is CASTPGGTQYF. DNA for the CDR3: TGTGCCAGCACTCCAGGGGGGACCCAGTACTTC. The genes are TRBV12-3 or TRBV12-4 and TRBJ2-5, with TRBD1 identical over 7 bases. The junction had 3 bases not matched to a gene; V was cut back by 7 bases and J by 7 bases. The length of the CDR3 is 11 residues.